Shown below are 28 T cell receptor beta chains from a single sample sequenced in a study of cytomegalovirus exposure and HLA in healthy donors. A multiplex PCR was run with 60 Vbeta primers and 13 Jbeta primers. Profiled with immunoSEQ multiplex PCR; TCRdb holds only in-frame clones, not every one. This table has 99,000 or so clones, around 86% appearing once. Sample: PBMCs. The receptors were gathered from a man aged 25 to 40 in good health and CMV-seropositive.

The V and J genes are TRBV18 and TRBJ2-5, with 12 bases that match TRBD2. The CDR3 is 16 residues long. With 3 bases clipped from V and 0 bases from J, the junction kept 2 bases outside the gene matches. Germline lookup yields CDR1 KGHSH and CDR2 LQKENI. The CDR3 nucleotides are TGTGCCAGCTCACCTACTAGCGGGGGGAACCAAGAGACCCAGTACTTC. Its translation is CASSPTSGGNQETQYF. The variable domain in full, with the rest retrieved from reference TRBV18 and TRBJ2-5, is NAGVMQNPRHLVRRRGQEARLRCSPMKGHSHVYWYRQLPEEGLKFMVYLQKENIIDESGMPKERFSAEFPKEGPSILRIQQVVRGDSAAYFCASSPTSGGNQETQYFGPGTRLLVL.

This chain links TRBV13 with TRBJ1-3; D might be TRBD1 (5 bases). V lost 3 bases, J lost 2 bases, and 8 bases lay in between. This CDR3 has 14 residues. Germline V CDR1 and CDR2: PRHDT, FYEKMQ (reference sequence). The CDR3 is CASSLGQAGNTIYF. CDR3 DNA: TGTGCCAGCAGCTTGGGGCAAGCTGGAAACACCATATATTTT.

J is TRBJ2-1 and V is TRBV28; TRBD1 is a possible D gene (5 bases). Germline V gives CDR1 MDHEN, CDR2 SYDVKM. Trimming removed 5 bases at V and 9 bases at J, with 14 bases between. This CDR3 is built from 13 residues. The CDR3 sequence: CASSPVRAGEQFF. For the CDR3, the DNA is TGTGCCAGCAGTCCTGTCAGGGCCGGTGAGCAGTTCTTC.

The chain recombines TRBV5-1 with TRBJ1-1; the D is unclear. Per germline, CDR1 SGHRS and CDR2 YFSETQ. The CDR3 runs 12 residues. The germline V and J ends were trimmed by 1 base and 6 bases, with 7 bases remaining between them. DNA of the CDR3: TGCGCCAGCAGCTTGTCGCAGGCTGAAGCTTTCTTT. It codes for CASSLSQAEAFF.

The V and J genes are TRBV11-2 and TRBJ1-3, with 8 bases matching TRBD1. With V trimmed by 3 bases and J by 2 bases, 0 bases remained unmatched. Germline CDR1 and CDR2: SGHAT and FQNNGV. The CDR3 has 14 amino acids. The CDR3 DNA sequence: TGTGCCAGCAGCTTGGACAGGGCTGGAAACACCATATATTTT. This codes for CASSLDRAGNTIYF.

The rearrangement uses TRBV5-4 and TRBJ1-6; D is uncertain. Germline V gene lookup returns CDR1 SGHNT and CDR2 YYREEE (reference sequence). The ends were cut back, 2 bases at V and 10 bases at J, with 13 bases in the middle. The CDR3 covers 14 residues. Written as DNA, the CDR3 is TGTGCCAGCAGCTTAGAGAGGGAAGGATCACCCCTCCACTTT. It is translated as CASSLEREGSPLHF.

V is TRBV10-3 and J is TRBJ1-3; D call uncertain. V gave up 0 bases and J gave up 0 bases, with 12 bases separating them. This CDR3 has 17 residues. Germline CDR1 is ENHRY and CDR2 is SYGVKD. The CDR3 loop is CAISESGRLSSGNTIYF. The CDR3 DNA sequence: TGTGCCATCAGTGAGTCCGGCAGGTTGAGCTCTGGAAACACCATATATTTT.

The chain couples TRBV5-1 to TRBJ2-1; TRBD1 matches at 10 bases. The trim removed 4 bases at V and 5 bases at J, leaving 9 bases unmatched. The CDR3 has 16 amino acids. Germline CDR1 SGHRS, CDR2 YFSETQ. CDR3 sequence reads: CASSPRDRGTDNEQFF. The CDR3 nucleotides read TGCGCCAGCAGCCCAAGGGACAGGGGTACCGACAATGAGCAGTTCTTC.

The V call is TRBV18, the J call TRBJ1-4, with 10 bases fitting TRBD1. CDR1 is KGHSH, CDR2 LQKENI, per germline. J gave up 6 bases and V 6 bases, and 1 base lay outside the gene matches. The CDR3 length is 13 residues. CDR3 nucleotide sequence: TGTGCCAGCTCTGGACAGGGGGATGAAAAACTGTTTTTT. This encodes CASSGQGDEKLFF.

This chain uses TRBV4-3 with TRBJ1-1; 10 positions match TRBD1. CDR3 length equals 16 residues. J lost 4 bases, V lost 0 bases, and 5 bases had no gene match. Germline V gene sequence: CDR1 LGHNA, CDR2 YSLEER. The CDR3: CASSQDSGQGGTEAFF. CDR3 sequence (DNA): TGCGCCAGCAGCCAAGATTCAGGACAGGGGGGCACTGAAGCTTTCTTT.

The chain employs TRBV10-1 and TRBJ2-3; maybe TRBD2 (6 bases). The germline gives CDR1 WNHNN, CDR2 SYGVQD (reference sequence). V was pared by 5 bases and J by 6 bases, with 12 bases between. This CDR3 is built from 13 residues. This CDR3 is CASSTPGGDTQYF. CDR3 bases: TGCGCCAGCAGTACCCCCGGAGGGGATACGCAGTATTTT.

The gene calls are TRBV10-3 and TRBJ2-2, with 7 nucleotides matching TRBD1. Germline lookup yields CDR1 ENHRY and CDR2 SYGVKD. This CDR3 has 13 amino acids. The ends lost 7 bases at V and 7 bases at J; junction bases unmatched: 6. The CDR3 nucleotides are TGTGCCATCAATAGGGGGCCAGGCGGGGAGCTGTTTTTT. This translates into CAINRGPGGELFF.

The V call is TRBV6-5, the J call TRBJ1-1; TRBD1 aligns across 7 bases. The CDR3 is 13 amino acids. The V and J ends lost 6 bases and 5 bases, in that order; junction bases with no gene match: 6. Looked up from germline, CDR1 is MNHEY and CDR2 is SVGAGI. CDR3 in DNA: TGTGCCAGCAGCAGACAGGGAAGGACTGAAGCTTTCTTT. Translation gives CASSRQGRTEAFF.

The rearrangement links TRBV9 to TRBJ1-6; a possible D gene is TRBD1 (6 bases). The CDR3 is 16 residues long. The germline gives CDR1 SGDLS, CDR2 YYNGEE. The V end was cut by 0 bases, the J end by 8 bases, with 15 bases between. CDR3 sequence reads: CASSVVGTGRDSPLHF. The CDR3 DNA sequence: TGTGCCAGCAGCGTAGTGGGAACAGGGAGGGATTCACCCCTCCACTTT.

The chain carries TRBV18 and TRBJ2-7, with D possibly matching TRBD2 (6 bases). Germline V lookup: CDR1 KGHSH, CDR2 LQKENI. Trimming stripped 0 bases from V and 1 base from J, with 13 bases between. The CDR3 is made up of 16 amino acids. Here the CDR3 DNA reads TGTGCCAGCTCACCACCAGGAGGGGTAGTGTCCTACGAGCAGTACTTC. Translated, it gives CASSPPGGVVSYEQYF.

V is TRBV28 and J is TRBJ1-6; TRBD1 might be the D (6 bases). V lost 8 bases, J lost 0 bases, and 14 bases lay in between. Looked up from germline, CDR1 is MDHEN and CDR2 is SYDVKM. The CDR3 covers 16 residues. The CDR3 nucleotides are TGTGCCAGCCAGGGGTTTGGTGGCTCCTATAATTCACCCCTCCACTTT. Residues: CASQGFGGSYNSPLHF.

With regard to this clone: Other DNA sequences in this specimen translate into the identical CDR3. The chain couples TRBV25-1 to TRBJ2-5, with 14 bases fitting TRBD2. This CDR3 has 17 amino acids. V lost 7 bases, J lost 3 bases, and 10 bases stayed unmatched. CDR1 MGHDK and CDR2 SYGVNS come from the germline V gene. The CDR3 here is CASTPSPGLAGEETQYF. The CDR3 region has the DNA TGTGCCAGCACTCCCTCGCCGGGACTAGCGGGGGAAGAGACCCAGTACTTC.

The chain links TRBV9 to TRBJ2-5; TRBD2 agrees at 12 bases. The CDR3 spans 17 residues. The trim removed 5 bases at V and 2 bases at J, leaving 10 bases unmatched. Germline V gives CDR1 SGDLS, CDR2 YYNGEE. The CDR3 loop is CASSIPRTSGEQETQYF. The CDR3 region has the DNA TGTGCCAGCAGTATCCCTCGGACTAGCGGGGAACAAGAGACCCAGTACTTC.

The chain joins TRBV7-2 to TRBJ1-2, with no clear D. The CDR3 spans 12 residues. V lost 1 base, J lost 4 bases, and 4 bases lay in between. Germline-derived CDR1 and CDR2 are SGHTA and FQGNSA. Written as DNA, the CDR3 is TGTGCCAGCAGCTTAGGGGCCTATGGCTACACCTTC. Residues: CASSLGAYGYTF.

This chain links TRBV7-2 with TRBJ1-2; no firm D call. This CDR3 region has 15 residues. Germline loops: CDR1 SGHTA, CDR2 FQGNSA. V dropped 0 bases and J dropped 4 bases, with 12 bases sitting between them. CDR3 residues: CASSLAVGTAYGYTF. CDR3 bases: TGTGCCAGCAGCTTAGCTGTCGGTACAGCCTATGGCTACACCTTC.

The chain employs TRBV29-1 and TRBJ2-1; 8 bases align to TRBD2. This CDR3 spans 14 amino acids. The ends lost 7 bases at V and 7 bases at J; junction bases unmatched: 12. CDR1 and CDR2 (germline): SQVTM, ANQGSEA. DNA for the CDR3: TGCAGCGGTACCCTCGGGGGGGGTTGGAATGAGCAGTTCTTC. Translated: CSGTLGGGWNEQFF.

Concerning this clone itself: Relative to the germline gene, one junction end is altered; a read error may explain this. The chain couples TRBV7-7 to TRBJ2-5; 7 bases map to TRBD1. The CDR3 is 14 residues long. CDR1 is SSHAT, CDR2 FNYEAQ, per germline (reference sequence). CDR3 protein: CASSLSTGKETQYF. DNA of the CDR3: TGTGCTAGCAGCTTATCGACAGGGAAAGAGACCCAGTACTTC.

The chain is built from TRBV7-9 and TRBJ2-7; 11 nucleotides match TRBD1. CDR3 length: 14 residues. V was pared by 7 bases and J by 7 bases, with 9 bases of the junction left unmatched. Germline loops: CDR1 SEHNR, CDR2 FQNEAQ (reference sequence). CDR3: CASIRTGGFEEQYF. CDR3 bases: TGTGCCAGCATCCGGACAGGGGGCTTCGAAGAGCAGTACTTC.

The chain has TRBV5-1 and TRBJ1-1; TRBD1 matches at 7 bases. The CDR3 length is 15 residues. The V segment lost 4 bases and the J segment 1 base; nucleotides outside the gene matches: 7. The germline V gene has CDR1 SGHRS and CDR2 YFSETQ. CDR3 region: CASSVNPGGNTEAFF. DNA for the CDR3: TGCGCCAGCAGCGTAAACCCAGGGGGGAACACTGAAGCTTTCTTT.

This rearrangement joins TRBV30 to TRBJ1-6; tentatively, D is TRBD1 (6 bases). This CDR3 contains 23 residues. V was cut by 3 bases and J by 3 bases, with 36 bases left in between. Germline values: CDR1 GTSNPN, CDR2 SVGIG (reference sequence). CDR3 sequence (DNA): TGTGCCTGGAGGAGGGGGTGGTATTACCCCCCGCAGGGGCCGGCTTTCTATAATTCACCCCTCCACTTT. Amino acids: CAWRRGWYYPPQGPAFYNSPLHF.

This chain connects TRBV6-1 to TRBJ1-5; no definite D call. Germline lookup yields CDR1 MNHNS and CDR2 SASEGT. V dropped 3 bases and J dropped 5 bases, with 2 bases sitting between them. The CDR3 has 11 residues. The CDR3 nucleotides read TGTGCCAGCAGTGACTATCAGCCCCAGCATTTT. Amino acids: CASSDYQPQHF.

The genes are TRBV5-1 and TRBJ1-1, with a weak D call TRBD1 (5 bases). Germline values: CDR1 SGHRS, CDR2 YFSETQ. The V gene lost 5 bases and the J gene lost 0 bases, with 17 bases spanning the gap. The CDR3 runs to 16 residues. As DNA, the CDR3 is TGCGCCAGCAGTCGCCGCCCTGGGGGGATGAACACTGAAGCTTTCTTT. It encodes CASSRRPGGMNTEAFF.

V usage is TRBV6-1 and J usage is TRBJ2-5; a possible D gene is TRBD1 (6 bases). The V gene lost 7 bases and the J gene lost 1 base, with 16 bases spanning the gap. The CDR3 contains 15 residues. Germline loops: CDR1 MNHNS, CDR2 SASEGT. CDR3 in DNA: TGTGCCAGCATAGTTGTCAGGGGCCGCCAAGAGACCCAGTACTTC. As protein: CASIVVRGRQETQYF.